This T cell receptor (beta chain) comes out of a study of beta chain features in type 1 diabetes. This clone was counted only a few times. CDR3 length: 15 residues. The junction had 6 bases not matched to a gene; V was cut back by 6 bases and J by 6 bases. Germline loops: CDR1 MNHEY, CDR2 SVGAGI. Isolated RNA was reverse transcribed in full, so expressed TCRB transcripts were sequenced. Naive, central memory and regulatory T cell samples produced a mean of approximately 4 million reads. TCRdb's table, derived via immunoSEQ multiplex PCR, lists solely in-frame clones and lacks some. The sample contains around 330,000 clones, approximately 10% of which appear only once.

The chain carries TRBV6-5 and TRBJ2-3; 13 bases match TRBD2. The sample was naive CD4+ T cells from blood. The receptor was derived from a woman younger than 45 in good health. CDR3 amino acids: CASSKLAGGPDTQYF. Here the CDR3 DNA reads TGTGCCAGCAGCAAACTAGCGGGAGGGCCGGATACGCAGTATTTT.